The 26 T cell receptor beta chains below were found in one sample sequenced in a study of blood T cell repertoires in COVID-19. Profiled with immunoSEQ multiplex PCR; TCRdb holds only in-frame clones, not every one. The data show 300,000 or so clones, 86% seen once. The sample comprised peripheral blood. The receptor source for this set is a woman aged 50 to 65 with acute or convalescent COVID-19.

The V and J genes are TRBV19 and TRBJ1-5; D may be TRBD1 (6 bases). With 5 bases removed from V and 7 bases from J, the gap between germline ends came to 12 bases. The CDR3 contains 13 residues. Germline V gives CDR1 LNHDA, CDR2 SQIVND (reference sequence). CDR3 residues: CASSQQGEQPQHF. In nucleotides, the CDR3 is TGTGCCAGTAGTCAACAGGGAGAGCAGCCCCAGCATTTT. Full variable domain (rest looked up from reference TRBV19 and TRBJ1-5): DGGITQSPKYLFRKEGQNVTLSCEQNLNHDAMYWYRQDPGQGLRLIYYSQIVNDFQKGDIAEGYSVSREKKESFPLTVTSAQKNPTAFYLCASSQQGEQPQHFGDGTRLSIL.

The chain has TRBV7-6 and TRBJ1-5; 10 bases map to TRBD1. The CDR3 sequence is 15 residues long. The J segment lost 6 bases and the V segment lost 6 bases, leaving 8 bases of the junction unmatched. Germline CDR1 and CDR2: SGHVS and FNYEAQ. CDR3 sequence reads: CASSSTGGGGQPQHF. DNA of the CDR3: TGTGCCAGCAGTTCGACAGGGGGCGGTGGTCAGCCCCAGCATTTT.

This clone was seen once. The CDR3 protein is CASRLAGVTDTQYF. The CDR3 nucleotides are TGCGCCAGCAGGCTAGCGGGAGTTACAGATACGCAGTATTTT. The chain joins TRBV5-1 to TRBJ2-3; TRBD2 aligns across 10 bases. Trimming removed 5 bases from V and 3 bases from J; junction bases left unmatched: 3. The length of the CDR3 is 14 residues. Germline CDR1 SGHRS, CDR2 YFSETQ.

The chain is built from TRBV28 and TRBJ1-5; 10 bases are shared with TRBD1. Looked up from germline, CDR1 is MDHEN and CDR2 is SYDVKM. This CDR3 is 13 amino acids long. After removal of 5 bases from V and 9 bases from J, the junction contained 4 bases not matched to a gene. CDR3 region: CASSPTGGRPQHF. Here the CDR3 DNA reads TGTGCCAGCAGTCCGACAGGGGGCAGGCCCCAGCATTTT.

The gene calls are TRBV12-3 or TRBV12-4 and TRBJ2-1, with a weak D call TRBD2 (6 bases). The V end was cut by 10 bases, the J end by 8 bases, with 15 bases between. This CDR3 region has 12 residues. This chain's CDR3 is CAIQPGVDEQFF. The CDR3 DNA reads TGTGCCATCCAACCGGGGGTGGATGAGCAGTTCTTC.

The gene calls are TRBV2 and TRBJ2-3; 7 bases are a match to TRBD1. J lost 1 base, V lost 7 bases, and 5 bases had no gene match. Germline lookup yields CDR1 SNHLY and CDR2 FYNNEI. There are 14 residues in the CDR3. The CDR3 sequence: CASTRQGRTDTQYF. The CDR3 coding sequence is TGTGCCAGCACTAGACAGGGACGCACAGATACGCAGTATTTT.

V usage is TRBV5-1 and J usage is TRBJ2-2; 15 bases fit TRBD2. V trimming: 4 bases; J trimming: 8 bases; junction bases outside the gene matches: 6. Germline CDR1 SGHRS, CDR2 YFSETQ. The CDR3 has 16 amino acids. Here the CDR3 reads CASSPSGLAGGGELFF. The CDR3, as DNA: TGCGCCAGCAGCCCCTCGGGACTAGCGGGAGGAGGGGAGCTGTTTTTT.

This rearrangement joins TRBV7-2 to TRBJ2-7; weak D call: TRBD1 (5 bases). Germline V gene sequence: CDR1 SGHTA, CDR2 FQGNSA. V was clipped by 0 bases and J by 5 bases, with 8 bases between them. The CDR3 covers 13 residues. The CDR3 DNA follows: TGTGCCAGCAGCTTAGCAAGGGGCAACGAGCAGTACTTC. It codes for CASSLARGNEQYF.

This chain uses TRBV9 with TRBJ1-2; D is unclear. The V end was cut by 1 base, the J end by 3 bases, with 7 bases between. The CDR3 has 13 amino acids. Germline V gives CDR1 SGDLS, CDR2 YYNGEE. The CDR3 spells CASSVLGDYGYTF. CDR3 in DNA: TGTGCCAGCAGCGTATTGGGAGACTATGGCTACACCTTC.

The gene calls are TRBV7-2 and TRBJ2-3; 7 bases line up with TRBD2. Germline V gives CDR1 SGHTA, CDR2 FQGNSA. The CDR3 runs 14 residues. Trimming at V came to 5 bases and at J to 0 bases, leaving 2 bases not matched to a gene. The chain's CDR3 is CASSLSGSTDTQYF. The CDR3, as DNA: TGTGCCAGCAGCCTTAGCGGGAGCACAGATACGCAGTATTTT.

This CDR3 is CASSQQREPYNEQFF. The DNA for the CDR3 is TGCGCCAGCAGCCAACAGCGGGAACCCTACAATGAGCAGTTCTTC. The genes are TRBV4-1 and TRBJ2-1; the match to TRBD2 covers 7 bases. The CDR3 runs to 15 residues. Germline CDR1 is MGHRA and CDR2 is YSYEKL. Trimming at V came to 2 bases and at J to 2 bases, leaving 3 bases not matched to a gene.

The chain joins TRBV4-2 to TRBJ1-5, with 7 bases fitting TRBD1. With 1 base clipped from V and 0 bases from J, the junction kept 3 bases outside the gene matches. This CDR3 is 16 amino acids long. CDR1 LGHNA and CDR2 YNFKEQ come from the germline V gene. This CDR3 is CASSQGDRASNQPQHF. The CDR3 coding sequence is TGTGCCAGCAGCCAAGGAGACAGGGCTAGCAATCAGCCCCAGCATTTT.

V and J are TRBV27 and TRBJ1-1; TRBD1 matches 8 bases. This CDR3 contains 13 residues. Germline loops: CDR1 MNHEY, CDR2 SMNVEV (reference sequence). Losses at the gene ends were 6 bases for V and 2 bases for J; bases not matched to a gene: 2. CDR3 in DNA: TGTGCCAGCAGGACAGGGGACAACACTGAAGCTTTCTTT. The encoded protein is CASRTGDNTEAFF.

The chain joins TRBV24-1 to TRBJ2-2, with D possibly matching TRBD2 (5 bases). The CDR3 contains 16 residues. Trimming removed 3 bases at V and 2 bases at J, with 12 bases between. CDR1 is KGHDR and CDR2 is SFDVKD in the germline V gene. The DNA for the CDR3 is TGTGCCACCAGTGATAGCGGACCGAGAAACACCGGGGAGCTGTTTTTT. It is translated as CATSDSGPRNTGELFF.

This chain uses TRBV7-9 with TRBJ1-2; D is ambiguous. Trimming shortened V by 0 bases and J by 4 bases, and 12 bases separated the two germline ends. CDR1 SEHNR and CDR2 FQNEAQ come from the germline V gene (reference sequence). There are 15 residues in the CDR3. CDR3 residues: CASSLATRSGYGYTF. The CDR3 nucleotides read TGTGCCAGCAGCTTAGCGACTAGATCAGGCTATGGCTACACCTTC.

The chain employs TRBV4-1 and TRBJ1-5; unclear D gene. Germline lookup yields CDR1 MGHRA and CDR2 YSYEKL. This CDR3 has 12 amino acids. The V end was cut by 0 bases, the J end by 15 bases, with 12 bases between. CDR3 sequence reads: CASSQDGSVTHF. The CDR3 DNA reads as TGCGCCAGCAGCCAAGATGGTTCAGTCACGCATTTT.

The chain combines TRBV6-6 with TRBJ2-1; 9 bases fit TRBD2. CDR3 length: 15 amino acids. V lost 7 bases to trimming and J lost 5 bases; unmatched junction nucleotides: 9. Germline loops: CDR1 MNHNY, CDR2 SVGAGI (reference sequence). The CDR3 DNA reads TGTGCCAGCAATATAGCGGGAGTCGTCCACAATGAGCAGTTCTTC. Protein: CASNIAGVVHNEQFF.

With regard to this clone: The sample has other DNA sequences that encode this CDR3 too. The rearrangement links TRBV18 to TRBJ2-5; maybe TRBD1 (6 bases). This CDR3 is 13 amino acids long. The V gene's germline CDR1 is KGHSH and CDR2 LQKENI. V lost 3 bases and J 4 bases, leaving 9 bases between the germline ends. The DNA of the CDR3 is TGTGCCAGCTCACCGACAGGTACAGAGACCCAGTACTTC. Its translation is CASSPTGTETQYF.

The genes are TRBV5-1 and TRBJ2-1; D is unclear. The CDR3 is made up of 16 amino acids. V lost 0 bases, J lost 7 bases, and 17 bases lay in between. CDR1 and CDR2 from the germline V gene are SGHRS and YFSETQ. The CDR3 nucleotides are TGCGCCAGCAGCTTGGGCGGTAGCTCCCTGGGTAATGAGCAGTTCTTC. It specifies CASSLGGSSLGNEQFF.

Written as DNA, the CDR3 is TGTGCCAGCAGTTACTCTGGGAGGGGCGAGCAGTACTTC. Its translation is CASSYSGRGEQYF. The V and J genes are TRBV6-6 and TRBJ2-7, with 7 bases lining up with TRBD2. Germline CDR1 is MNHNY and CDR2 is SVGAGI (reference sequence). This CDR3 spans 13 amino acids. The ends lost 0 bases at V and 6 bases at J; junction bases unmatched: 2.

This chain links TRBV19 with TRBJ1-4; maybe TRBD1 (5 bases). CDR3 size: 19 residues. In germline, CDR1 is LNHDA, CDR2 SQIVND (reference sequence). V dropped 8 bases and J dropped 0 bases, with 25 bases sitting between them. CDR3 nucleotides: TGTGCCAGTCGCACGCAGAGTAGGAGGTCGGGGGCAACTAATGAAAAACTGTTTTTT. This codes for CASRTQSRRSGATNEKLFF.

The rearrangement links TRBV11-2 to TRBJ1-2, with 9 bases lining up with TRBD1. With V trimmed by 6 bases and J by 4 bases, 9 bases remained unmatched. The CDR3 spans 15 residues. Germline CDR1 SGHAT, CDR2 FQNNGV. CDR3 DNA sequence: TGTGCCAGCAGGACTACAGGGGGCGCCGGCTATGGCTACACCTTC. As protein: CASRTTGGAGYGYTF.

The table lists this clone with a count of one. The chain joins TRBV5-5 to TRBJ1-1; D is possibly TRBD1 (5 bases). There are 13 residues in the CDR3. Germline V gene lookup returns CDR1 SGHKS and CDR2 YYEKEE (reference sequence). V dropped 2 bases and J dropped 3 bases, with 8 bases sitting between them. CDR3 loop: CASSFIRDTEAFF. Written as DNA, the CDR3 is TGTGCCAGCAGCTTCATCAGGGACACTGAAGCTTTCTTT.

This chain connects TRBV28 to TRBJ2-3; D not certain. V lost 2 bases, J lost 3 bases, and 6 bases lay in between. This CDR3 has 13 amino acids. The germline CDR1 and CDR2 sequences are MDHEN and SYDVKM. The chain's CDR3 is CASSLHRTDTQYF. In DNA form, the CDR3 reads TGTGCCAGCAGTTTACATCGGACAGATACGCAGTATTTT.

V usage is TRBV28 and J usage is TRBJ1-4; D is unresolved. The V gene's germline CDR1 is MDHEN and CDR2 SYDVKM. The CDR3 is made up of 16 amino acids. Trimming removed 3 bases from V and 0 bases from J, with 11 bases in between. In DNA, the CDR3 is TGTGCCAGCAGTTTTTTCGGGGTCGCAACTAATGAAAAACTGTTTTTT. Protein: CASSFFGVATNEKLFF.

This chain links TRBV10-3 with TRBJ2-7; D is perhaps TRBD1 (6 bases). The CDR3 is made up of 12 amino acids. Germline CDR1 is ENHRY and CDR2 is SYGVKD. The V end was cut by 8 bases, the J end by 10 bases, with 18 bases between. CDR3 coding DNA: TGTGCCATCGGGGGCGGTGTTGAGAAACAGTACTTC. This encodes CAIGGGVEKQYF.